This T cell receptor beta chain was retrieved from a study of technical replicates of blood from four donors. Repertoires were generated with immunoSEQ multiplex PCR, while TCRdb's copy carries only in-frame clones and drops some. This table has 50,000 to 70,000 clones, roughly 88% appearing once. Germline V gives CDR1 SEHNR, CDR2 FQNEAQ (reference sequence). V was pared by 4 bases and J by 4 bases, with 14 bases between. CDR3 length: 15 amino acids. The V call is TRBV7-9, the J call TRBJ1-5, with D possibly being TRBD1 (6 bases). The TCR was taken from a human donor in good health. Some clones in this sample may be carry-over from other donors' samples. The sequenced sample consisted of PBMCs. CDR3 protein: CASSYTGTHNQPQHF. In DNA form, the CDR3 reads TGTGCCAGCAGCTATACCGGGACACATAATCAGCCCCAGCATTTT.